This TCR beta chain comes out of a study of cytomegalovirus exposure and HLA in healthy donors. Each of the donors was a healthy bone marrow donor. Only a few counts were recorded for this clone. Its specificity is not known. 60 Vbeta and 13 Jbeta primers were used in PCR. Profiling relied on immunoSEQ multiplex PCR, and the TCRdb table lists in-frame clones only, not all of them. The data hold about 99,000 clones, with roughly a tenth observed a single time. General observations from the study: Through in vitro validation, three CMV-associated chains were shown to be specific for CMV antigens.

This CDR3 is built from 15 residues. V dropped 7 bases and J dropped 6; count of bases not matched to a gene: 5. The germline CDR1 and CDR2 sequences are SGHRS and YFSETQ. The TCR was taken from a man aged 40-55 years in good health and CMV-seropositive. The rearrangement joins TRBV5-1 to TRBJ2-2, with TRBD2 matching over 14 bases. Sequencing was done on a sample of PBMCs. CDR3 bases: TGCGCCAGCGGCCCGACTAGCGGGGGGGCCGGGGAGCTGTTTTTT. This translates into CASGPTSGGAGELFF.